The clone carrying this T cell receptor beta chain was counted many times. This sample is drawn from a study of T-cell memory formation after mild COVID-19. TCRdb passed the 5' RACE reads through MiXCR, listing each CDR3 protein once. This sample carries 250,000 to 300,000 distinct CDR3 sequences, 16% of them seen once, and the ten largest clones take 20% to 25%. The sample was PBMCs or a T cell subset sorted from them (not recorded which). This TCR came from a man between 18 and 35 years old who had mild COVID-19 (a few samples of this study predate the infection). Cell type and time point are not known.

The CDR3 DNA sequence: TGCGCCAGCAGTACCAGGGGGCAGACCACCGGGGAGCTGTTTTTT. This gives the protein CASSTRGQTTGELFF. The gene calls are TRBV5-1 and TRBJ2-2; 8 nucleotides line up with TRBD1. Trimming removed 5 bases from V and 4 bases from J; junction bases left unmatched: 7. Germline-derived CDR1 and CDR2 are SGHRS and YFSETQ. The CDR3 consists of 15 residues. Supplemented by reference TRBV5-1 and TRBJ2-2, the full variable domain reads KAGVTQTPRYLIKTRGQQVTLSCSPISGHRSVSWYQQTPGQGLQFLFEYFSETQRNKGNFPGRFSGRQFSNSRSEMNVSTLELGDSALYLCASSTRGQTTGELFFGEGSRLTVL.